Presented here are 3 T cell receptor beta chains from one specimen sequenced in a study of OX40 agonist ivuxolimab in advanced cancers. Assay used: immunoSEQ multiplex PCR; TCRdb lists only in-frame clones, some missing. This sample has 74,000 or so clones, with roughly 85% found just once. The sequencing used CD4+ or CD8+ T cells sorted from blood, collected in a trial of the OX40 agonist ivuxolimab. These receptors came from an adult with an advanced solid tumor such as melanoma, head and neck, liver or kidney cancer.

The V gene is TRBV11-2, the J gene TRBJ1-1; D might be TRBD1 (6 bases). V was trimmed by 2 bases and J by 5 bases, leaving 15 bases between them. CDR1 is SGHAT, CDR2 FQNNGV, per germline. The CDR3 has 15 residues. The CDR3 sequence: CASSLSGGRRTEAFF. CDR3 DNA: TGTGCCAGCAGCTTATCTGGGGGCAGGAGGACTGAAGCTTTCTTT.

The chain couples TRBV2 to TRBJ1-1, with D possibly TRBD1 on 5 matching bases. The CDR3 has 14 amino acids. Between the trimmed V and J ends, which lost 7 bases and 2 bases, there was a span of 14 bases. Germline values: CDR1 SNHLY, CDR2 FYNNEI. The CDR3 reads CASIRSGGNTEAFF. The CDR3 coding sequence is TGTGCCAGCATAAGGAGCGGGGGTAACACTGAAGCTTTCTTT.

V and J are TRBV2 and TRBJ2-3, with TRBD2 matching over 9 bases. Per germline, CDR1 SNHLY and CDR2 FYNNEI. CDR3 length equals 14 residues. With V trimmed by 9 bases and J by 2 bases, 6 bases remained unmatched. The CDR3 loop is CASSGSRPTDTQYF. CDR3 nucleotide sequence: TGTGCCAGTAGCGGGAGCCGTCCCACAGATACGCAGTATTTT.